This T cell receptor beta chain was profiled in a study of blood T cells in healthy people across ages. Study findings and constraints: Per-million-T-cell TCR beta diversity fell roughly linearly with age. Long-lived donors had more naive CD4+ cells and higher diversity than aged donors.

This clonotype was observed a few times. Antigen specificity is unknown. Each sample had at least 6.5 million PBMCs isolated. V shed 6 bases and J shed 2 bases, with 24 bases lying between them. Germline V gives CDR1 DFQATT, CDR2 SNEGSKA (reference sequence). The CDR3 covers 17 residues. The use of a sample-barcoded 5' primer and a J-beta primer mix characterized a second PCR of roughly 7 to 12 cycles. TCRdb recomputed calls from the 5' RACE reads with MiXCR, one row per CDR3 protein. The table includes 850,000 to 1,300,000 distinct CDR3 sequences, around 43% detected once. Sequenced sample: blood. This chain links TRBV20-1 with TRBJ2-3; a possible D gene is TRBD2 (6 bases). This receptor was taken from an older woman in good health. The CDR3 loop is CSARGYLAEATTDTQYF. The DNA of the CDR3 is TGCAGTGCACGGGGCTATTTAGCGGAGGCGACCACAGATACGCAGTATTTT.